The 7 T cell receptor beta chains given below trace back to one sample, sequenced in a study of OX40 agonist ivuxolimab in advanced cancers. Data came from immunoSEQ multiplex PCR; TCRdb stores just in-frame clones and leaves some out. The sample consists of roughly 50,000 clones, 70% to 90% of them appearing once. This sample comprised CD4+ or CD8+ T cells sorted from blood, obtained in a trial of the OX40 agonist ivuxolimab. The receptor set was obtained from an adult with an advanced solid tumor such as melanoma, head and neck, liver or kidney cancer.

The CDR3 region has the DNA TGTGCCAGCAGCACCTTCTCCGGGACTTACCAAGAGACCCAGTACTTC. It codes for CASSTFSGTYQETQYF. This rearrangement joins TRBV5-5 to TRBJ2-5; TRBD2 might be the D (6 bases). The CDR3 sequence is 16 residues long. Germline CDR1 reads SGHKS; CDR2 reads YYEKEE (reference sequence). V was clipped by 4 bases and J by 0 bases, with 16 bases between them. The full variable domain, in which reference TRBV5-5 and TRBJ2-5 provide the parts outside the CDR3, is DAGVTQSPTHLIKTRGQQVTLRCSPISGHKSVSWYQQVLGQGPQFIFQYYEKEERGRGNFPDRFSARQFPNYSSELNVNALLLGDSALYLCASSTFSGTYQETQYFGPGTRLLVL.

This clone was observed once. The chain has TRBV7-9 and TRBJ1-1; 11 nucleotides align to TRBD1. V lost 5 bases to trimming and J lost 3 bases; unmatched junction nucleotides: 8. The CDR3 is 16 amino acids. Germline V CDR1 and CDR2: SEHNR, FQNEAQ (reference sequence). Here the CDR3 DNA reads TGTGCCAGCAGCGCCGGACAGGGGGCGCCGTACACTGAAGCTTTCTTT. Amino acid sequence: CASSAGQGAPYTEAFF. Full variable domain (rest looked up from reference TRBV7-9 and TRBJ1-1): DTGVSQNPRHKITKRGQNVTFRCDPISEHNRLYWYRQTLGQGPEFLTYFQNEAQLEKSRLLSDRFSAERPKGSFSTLEIQRTEQGDSAMYLCASSAGQGAPYTEAFFGQGTRLTVV.

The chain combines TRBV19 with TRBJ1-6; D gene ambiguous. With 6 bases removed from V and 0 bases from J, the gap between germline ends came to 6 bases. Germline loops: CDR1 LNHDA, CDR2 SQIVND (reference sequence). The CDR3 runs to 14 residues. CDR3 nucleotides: TGTGCCAGTAGCCTCAGCTCCTATAATTCACCCCTCCACTTT. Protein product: CASSLSSYNSPLHF.

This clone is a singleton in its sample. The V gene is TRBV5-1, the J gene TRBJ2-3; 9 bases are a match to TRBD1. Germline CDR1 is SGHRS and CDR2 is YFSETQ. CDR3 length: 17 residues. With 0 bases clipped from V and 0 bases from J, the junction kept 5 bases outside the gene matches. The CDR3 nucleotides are TGCGCCAGCAGCTTGGAACCGGGACAGGGAAGCACAGATACGCAGTATTTT. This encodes CASSLEPGQGSTDTQYF. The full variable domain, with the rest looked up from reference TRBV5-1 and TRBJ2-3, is KAGVTQTPRYLIKTRGQQVTLSCSPISGHRSVSWYQQTPGQGLQFLFEYFSETQRNKGNFPGRFSGRQFSNSRSEMNVSTLELGDSALYLCASSLEPGQGSTDTQYFGPGTRLTVL.

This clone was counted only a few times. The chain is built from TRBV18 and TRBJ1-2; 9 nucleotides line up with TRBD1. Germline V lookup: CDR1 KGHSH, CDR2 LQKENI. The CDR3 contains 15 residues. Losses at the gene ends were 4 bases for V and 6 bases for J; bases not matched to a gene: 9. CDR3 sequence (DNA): TGTGCCAGCTCACGAGGTGGACAGGGGATGGATGGCTACACCTTC. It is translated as CASSRGGQGMDGYTF.

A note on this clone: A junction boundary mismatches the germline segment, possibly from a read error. The CDR3 protein is CAWSRQGGGCTF. The CDR3 coding sequence is TGTGCCTGGAGTAGACAGGGTGGGGGCTGCACCTTC. J is TRBJ1-2 and V is TRBV30; 7 bases are shared with TRBD1. The CDR3 spans 12 residues. CDR1 and CDR2 from the germline V gene are GTSNPN and SVGIG (reference sequence).

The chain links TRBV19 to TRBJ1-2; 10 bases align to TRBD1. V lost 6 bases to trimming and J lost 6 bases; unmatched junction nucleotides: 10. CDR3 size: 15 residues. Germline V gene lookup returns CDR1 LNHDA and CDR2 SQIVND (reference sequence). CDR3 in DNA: TGTGCCAGTAGAGGCGCCGCCGGGACAGGGGATGGCTACACCTTC. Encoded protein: CASRGAAGTGDGYTF.